The rows below give T cell receptor beta chains drawn from one sample of a study of T-cell reconstitution after alpha-beta-depleted transplantation in children. MiXCR, applied by TCRdb to the PCR reads, yields one record per CDR3 protein. The table includes around 380,000 distinct CDR3 sequences, roughly a tenth detected once. The specimen comprised PBMCs from the stem cell graft donor, sampled from the stem cell graft. Receptors originate from a human donor who donated a stem cell graft to a child with acute myeloid leukemia. CDR3s leave out the opening cysteine and the closing phenylalanine or tryptophan.

v_call: TRBV5-1; cdr3_aa: ASSLAGRTYNEQF
v_call: TRBV20-1; cdr3_aa: SARPSGPLYEQY
v_call: TRBV12-3/TRBV12-4; cdr3_aa: ASKWGSNQPQH
v_call: TRBV7-2; cdr3_aa: ASSLDGPHGYT
v_call: TRBV6-5; cdr3_aa: ASSYSGNTGELF
v_call: TRBV10-3; cdr3_aa: AISGRGDTEAF
v_call: TRBV10-3; cdr3_aa: AISGPGTGSTIY
v_call: TRBV9; cdr3_aa: ASSLESGPNEKLF
v_call: TRBV15; cdr3_aa: ATSGLPGTGSYNEQF
v_call: TRBV2; cdr3_aa: ASRPFSGSGNTIY
v_call: TRBV29-1; cdr3_aa: SVPGLAGGGSTDTQY
v_call: TRBV9; cdr3_aa: ASSVTVAGHSYNEQF
v_call: TRBV5-6; cdr3_aa: ASSLGGLTEAF
v_call: TRBV7-2; cdr3_aa: ASSYGGGAGETQY
v_call: TRBV5-1; cdr3_aa: ASSLVAQREAQF
v_call: TRBV6-5; cdr3_aa: ASSYSPILAGAYEQY
v_call: TRBV12-3/TRBV12-4; cdr3_aa: ASSLGQPNEQF
v_call: TRBV20-1; cdr3_aa: SARETSGGPRSYNEQF
v_call: TRBV7-9; cdr3_aa: ASRPFGTRANTQY
v_call: TRBV7-2; cdr3_aa: ASSLWSGEETQY
v_call: TRBV24-1; cdr3_aa: ATRPEGPTGGEQY
v_call: TRBV10-3; cdr3_aa: AISGAPGQGAAGANVLT
v_call: TRBV20-1; cdr3_aa: SARAGLGNTEAF
v_call: TRBV2; cdr3_aa: ASSTRGSGSYGYT
v_call: TRBV29-1; cdr3_aa: SVGGQGSYNEQF
v_call: TRBV20-1; cdr3_aa: SARVISGSVGTDTQY
v_call: TRBV5-1; cdr3_aa: ASSVTSGRTSYEQY
v_call: TRBV7-6; cdr3_aa: ASSALGQGLGGYT
v_call: TRBV2; cdr3_aa: ASSFQGGNQPQH
v_call: TRBV19; cdr3_aa: ASSIQILNTEAF
v_call: TRBV19; cdr3_aa: ASRARGGAGELF
v_call: TRBV5-1; cdr3_aa: ASSHPGQGNEQF
v_call: TRBV4-1; cdr3_aa: ASSQDRQGGDDTQY
v_call: TRBV4-1; cdr3_aa: ASSQGPGALGGELF
v_call: TRBV12-3/TRBV12-4; cdr3_aa: ASSLRQPVNTEAF
v_call: TRBV20-1; cdr3_aa: SASLGQGAGTQY
v_call: TRBV5-1; cdr3_aa: ATAISPFTDTQY
v_call: TRBV29-1; cdr3_aa: SVEGQGYSYEQF
v_call: TRBV20-1; cdr3_aa: SAGFSGHYNEQF
v_call: TRBV6-5; cdr3_aa: ASSLSPAGDGQF
v_call: TRBV4-3; cdr3_aa: ASSQSAGGVTDTQY
v_call: TRBV14; cdr3_aa: ASSQERGPTDTQY
v_call: TRBV30; cdr3_aa: AVTSSYEQY
v_call: TRBV9; cdr3_aa: ASSEQGLNTEAF
v_call: TRBV5-1; cdr3_aa: ASSRGVSATKETQY
v_call: TRBV20-1; cdr3_aa: SARDSGIQPQH
v_call: TRBV4-3; cdr3_aa: ASSQEPGQGLGGYT
v_call: TRBV18; cdr3_aa: ASSPGALETQY
v_call: TRBV5-1; cdr3_aa: ASSTTRGSWDEQF
v_call: TRBV5-5; cdr3_aa: ASSFILVRLYNEQF